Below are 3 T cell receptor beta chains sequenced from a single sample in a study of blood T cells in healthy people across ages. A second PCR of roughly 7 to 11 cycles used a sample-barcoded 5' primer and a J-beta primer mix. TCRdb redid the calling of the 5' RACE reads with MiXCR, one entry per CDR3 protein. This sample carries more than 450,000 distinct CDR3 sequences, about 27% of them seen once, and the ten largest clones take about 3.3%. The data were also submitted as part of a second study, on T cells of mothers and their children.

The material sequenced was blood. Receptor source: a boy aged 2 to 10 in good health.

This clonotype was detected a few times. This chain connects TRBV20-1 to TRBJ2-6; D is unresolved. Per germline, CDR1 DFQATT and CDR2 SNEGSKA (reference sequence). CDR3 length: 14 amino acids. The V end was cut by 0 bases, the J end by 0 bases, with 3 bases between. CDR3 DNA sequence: TGCAGTGCTAGAGACCGCTCTGGGGCCAACGTCCTGACTTTC. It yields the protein CSARDRSGANVLTF.

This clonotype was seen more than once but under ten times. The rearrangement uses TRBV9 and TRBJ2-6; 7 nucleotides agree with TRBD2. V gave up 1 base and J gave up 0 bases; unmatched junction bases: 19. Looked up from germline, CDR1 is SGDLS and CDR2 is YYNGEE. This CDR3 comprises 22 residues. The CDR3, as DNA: TGTGCCAGCAGCGTATCCCCATGGGGCGGGAGCCTCCTTAGCTCTGGGGCCAACGTCCTGACTTTC. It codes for CASSVSPWGGSLLSSGANVLTF.

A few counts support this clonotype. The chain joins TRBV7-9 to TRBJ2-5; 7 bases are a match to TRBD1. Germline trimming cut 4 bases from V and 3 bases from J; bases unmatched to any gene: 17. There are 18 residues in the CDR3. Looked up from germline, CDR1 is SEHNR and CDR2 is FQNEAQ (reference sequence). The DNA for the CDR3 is TGTGCCAGCAGCTCTAACAGGGGCCGGGGTCCTTCCGAAGAGACCCAGTACTTC. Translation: CASSSNRGRGPSEETQYF. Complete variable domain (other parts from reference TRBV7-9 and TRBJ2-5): DTGVSQNPRHKITKRGQNVTFRCDPISEHNRLYWYRQTLGQGPEFLTYFQNEAQLEKSRLLSDRFSAERPKGSFSTLEIQRTEQGDSAMYLCASSSNRGRGPSEETQYFGPGTRLLVL.